The TCR beta chain under discussion was sequenced for a study of blood T cell repertoires in COVID-19. Study overall: Material from acute and convalescent COVID-19 was sourced from the United States, Italy and Spain. PBMCs, B-cell-depleted T cells, or T cells provided the cDNA or gDNA that made up the material.

This clone was picked up one time. The CDR3 covers 17 residues. Original processing notes: From reference gene primer amplification, estimates of nucleated cell counts were derived. The data were produced by immunoSEQ multiplex PCR, yet TCRdb's version contains in-frame clones alone and is incomplete. The V and J calls and clone size come from that table; D and trimming were worked out from the DNA. Of 50,000 to 65,000 clones listed, approximately 85% are singletons. This receptor was taken from a man aged 45 to 65 with active COVID-19. The genes are TRBV21-1 and TRBJ1-1; no check of the table's D call, TRBD1, against the DNA was made. TRBV21-1 constitutes a pseudogene. Source material: peripheral blood. For the CDR3, the DNA is TGTGCCAGCAGCAAGAGTTGGGGGGGACAGGGGAGCACTGAAGCTTTCTTT. Amino acids: CASSKSWGGQGSTEAFF.